This T cell receptor (beta chain) was recorded in a study of blood T cell repertoires in COVID-19. Looking at the study overall: The analysed material was cDNA or gDNA that came from T cells, B-cell-depleted T cells, or PBMCs.

Trimming took off 0 bases at V and 0 bases at J, with 19 bases between the two ends. CDR1 and CDR2 (germline): SGHRS, YFSETQ. This CDR3 has 18 residues. Repertoires were generated with immunoSEQ multiplex PCR, while TCRdb's copy carries only in-frame clones and drops some. Altogether about 250,000 clones are present, about 93% being singletons, with the ten largest covering 1.9%. This clonotype was obtained from a young woman who had recovered from COVID-19. The chain couples TRBV5-1 to TRBJ2-7, with TRBD2 as a possible D gene (6 bases). The specimen was PBMCs or T cells enriched from blood (not recorded which). CDR3 region: CASSLAWRERQSSYEQYF. DNA for the CDR3: TGCGCCAGCAGCTTGGCCTGGAGGGAGCGACAAAGCTCCTACGAGCAGTACTTC.